These T cell receptor beta chains were read from a single sample in a study of spatial heterogeneity in lung cancer. MiXCR, run by TCRdb on the 5' RACE reads, gives a single entry per CDR3 protein. The data contain approximately 25,000 distinct CDR3 sequences, approximately 7.2% of them singletons. The starting material was PBMCs, obtained at surgery. These receptors all come from a male donor with early-stage non-small cell lung cancer. Both conserved end residues are trimmed from each CDR3.

J gene: TRBJ1-1
V gene: TRBV3-1
CDR3 protein: ASATANTEAF

J gene: TRBJ2-3
V gene: TRBV6-2/TRBV6-3
CDR3 protein: ASSYSSGTGDRTDTQY

J gene: TRBJ2-5
V gene: TRBV12-5
CDR3 protein: ASGLYETQY

J gene: TRBJ1-1
V gene: TRBV6-1
CDR3 protein: ASRLQGNTEAF

J gene: TRBJ2-5
V gene: TRBV4-2
CDR3 protein: ASSQRGRTQETQY

J gene: TRBJ2-7
V gene: TRBV2
CDR3 protein: ARSSGNSYEQY

J gene: TRBJ1-6
V gene: TRBV6-5
CDR3 protein: ASSTGRGNSPLH

J gene: TRBJ1-2
V gene: TRBV29-1
CDR3 protein: SAESGTAYGYT

J gene: TRBJ1-1
V gene: TRBV28
CDR3 protein: ASSFRTGANTEAF

J gene: TRBJ2-5
V gene: TRBV28
CDR3 protein: ASSPPGELLGD